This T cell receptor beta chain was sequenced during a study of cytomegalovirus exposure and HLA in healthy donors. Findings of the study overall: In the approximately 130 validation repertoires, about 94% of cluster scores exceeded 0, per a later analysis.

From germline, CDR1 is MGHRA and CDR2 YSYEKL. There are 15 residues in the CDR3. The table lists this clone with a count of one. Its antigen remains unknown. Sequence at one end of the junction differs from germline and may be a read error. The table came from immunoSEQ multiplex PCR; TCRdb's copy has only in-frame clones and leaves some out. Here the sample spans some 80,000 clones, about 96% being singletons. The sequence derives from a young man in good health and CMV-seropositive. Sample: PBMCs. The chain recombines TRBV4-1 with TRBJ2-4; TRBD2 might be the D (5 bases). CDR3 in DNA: TGCGCCAGCAGCCAAGCGGGTGAGGGCAAAAACATTCTGTACTTC. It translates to CASSQAGEGKNILYF.